Presented here are 31 T cell receptor beta chains from one specimen sequenced in a study of blood T cells in healthy people across ages. The use of a sample-barcoded 5' primer and a J-beta primer mix characterized a second PCR of 7 to 11 cycles. TCRdb ran MiXCR on the 5' RACE reads and lists one entry per CDR3 protein. Of 1 million or so distinct CDR3 sequences in the sample, 20% to 25% were seen once. The same sample was also used in a study of T cells of mothers and their children.

Sequences were obtained from blood. The receptors shown here come from a girl aged 2 to 9 in good health.

The chain couples TRBV3-1 to TRBJ2-7; D is ambiguous. V was pared by 5 bases and J by 2 bases, with 16 bases between. CDR3 length: 15 amino acids. Germline lookup yields CDR1 LGHDT and CDR2 YNNKEL (reference sequence). CDR3 coding DNA: TGTGCCAGCAGCGAAGTTTTCGTCGGAACCTACGAGCAGTACTTC. Protein: CASSEVFVGTYEQYF.

V is TRBV12-3 or TRBV12-4 and J is TRBJ2-7; the D is unclear. Trimming shortened V by 1 base and J by 5 bases, and 12 bases separated the two germline ends. The length of the CDR3 is 14 residues. DNA for the CDR3: TGTGCCAGCAGTTTAGGTGGGTTCGTCAACGAGCAGTACTTC. Protein product: CASSLGGFVNEQYF.

This clonotype was observed a handful of times. This chain connects TRBV29-1 to TRBJ2-5; TRBD1 aligns across 9 bases. The end of the DNA fits TRBJ2-1 better, so the J call may be wrong. Germline values: CDR1 SQVTM, CDR2 ANQGSEA. The CDR3 extends over 14 amino acids. CDR3 residues: CSVTFGTGYNEQFF. The CDR3 bases are TGCAGCGTGACCTTCGGGACAGGGTACAATGAGCAGTTCTTC.

The rearrangement links TRBV7-9 to TRBJ1-4; D is unclear. The V gene's germline CDR1 is SEHNR and CDR2 FQNEAQ (reference sequence). The CDR3 runs 14 residues. V was pared by 3 bases and J by 6 bases, with 11 bases between. DNA for the CDR3: TGTGCCAGCAGCTTGACATCCCGGGATGAAAAACTGTTTTTT. This gives the protein CASSLTSRDEKLFF.

This chain joins TRBV20-1 and TRBJ2-1; 12 bases map to TRBD2. V lost 5 bases, J lost 3 bases, and 5 bases stayed unmatched. The germline CDR1 and CDR2 sequences are DFQATT and SNEGSKA (reference sequence). The CDR3 extends over 15 amino acids. CDR3 sequence (DNA): TGCAGTGCTTTAGGACTAGCGGGGAACTACAATGAGCAGTTCTTC. Its translation is CSALGLAGNYNEQFF.

The rearrangement joins TRBV7-9 to TRBJ1-1; 7 bases align to TRBD1. Trimming removed 4 bases from V and 7 bases from J; junction bases left unmatched: 9. Germline CDR1 reads SEHNR; CDR2 reads FQNEAQ (reference sequence). The CDR3 totals 14 residues. This chain's CDR3 is CASSSLGQVVEAFF. CDR3 coding DNA: TGTGCCAGCAGCTCCCTTGGACAGGTTGTTGAAGCTTTCTTT.

This clonotype was counted only a few times. The CDR3 here is CASSPTVAGAPPNYGYTF. The CDR3 nucleotides read TGCGCCAGCAGCCCGACCGTGGCAGGAGCCCCGCCGAACTATGGCTACACCTTC. This chain uses TRBV4-1 with TRBJ1-2; D is undetermined. V lost 4 bases and J lost 2, with 23 bases in between. Germline V lookup: CDR1 MGHRA, CDR2 YSYEKL. This CDR3 comprises 18 residues.

This clonotype was detected only a few times. The chain employs TRBV19 and TRBJ1-6; TRBD1 agrees at 7 bases. V dropped 5 bases and J dropped 9; count of bases not matched to a gene: 16. CDR1 is LNHDA and CDR2 is SQIVND in the germline V gene (reference sequence). This CDR3 has 17 amino acids. The CDR3 DNA reads as TGTGCCAGTAGTCCATCCCCGGGCAGGGGGTGGATTTCACCCCTCCACTTT. The encoded protein is CASSPSPGRGWISPLHF.

This sequence joins TRBV6-5 and TRBJ1-2; TRBD1 matches 7 bases. From germline, CDR1 is MNHEY and CDR2 SVGAGI. The V gene end was trimmed by 2 bases and the J gene end by 0 bases; junction bases not matched to a gene: 6. There are 16 residues in the CDR3. CDR3 amino acids: CASSYIRGGPNYGYTF. Here the CDR3 DNA reads TGTGCCAGCAGTTACATCCGAGGGGGCCCTAACTATGGCTACACCTTC.

The rearrangement links TRBV4-3 to TRBJ2-1; D is ambiguous. Gene TRBJ2-5 matches the end of the DNA better, so the J call may be wrong. This CDR3 comprises 15 residues. Germline V CDR1 and CDR2: LGHNA, YSLEER. CDR3 residues: CASSQARAFQETQYF. CDR3 sequence (DNA): TGCGCCAGCAGCCAAGCAAGGGCTTTCCAAGAGACCCAGTACTTC.

This clonotype was found a few times. CDR3 amino acids: CASSNNEEQFF. The CDR3 nucleotides are TGCGCCAGCAGTAACAACGAAGAGCAGTTCTTC. The rearrangement joins TRBV5-1 to TRBJ2-1; D call uncertain. The ends were cut back, 5 bases at V and 10 bases at J, with 10 bases in the middle. CDR1 and CDR2 from the germline V gene are SGHRS and YFSETQ. The CDR3 is 11 amino acids.

This clonotype was seen a few times. This chain connects TRBV20-1 to TRBJ2-6, with unresolved D. Germline values: CDR1 DFQATT, CDR2 SNEGSKA (reference sequence). The CDR3 is made up of 14 amino acids. V was pared by 1 base and J by 4 bases, with 8 bases between. The CDR3 here is CSARAAEGANVLTF. The CDR3 DNA reads TGCAGTGCTAGAGCCGCAGAAGGGGCCAACGTCCTGACTTTC.

The chain couples TRBV7-9 to TRBJ1-1; no definite D call. Deletions cut 1 base from V and 1 base from J, with 7 bases between. CDR1 and CDR2 (germline): SEHNR, FQNEAQ (reference sequence). The CDR3 is 14 amino acids. In DNA, the CDR3 is TGTGCCAGCAGCTTAGTCGCACCGAACACTGAAGCTTTCTTT. Its translation is CASSLVAPNTEAFF.

The chain employs TRBV5-1 and TRBJ2-5; TRBD1 agrees at 8 bases. CDR3 length: 14 amino acids. V lost 7 bases and J lost 4; bases outside the gene matches: 9. Germline V gene sequence: CDR1 SGHRS, CDR2 YFSETQ. As DNA, the CDR3 is TGCGCCAGCCGCGTAGCAGGGGGCGCAGAGACCCAGTACTTC. Encoded protein: CASRVAGGAETQYF.

The chain uses TRBV6-5 and TRBJ2-5; 11 nucleotides agree with TRBD2. V was pared by 7 bases and J by 3 bases, with 7 bases of the junction left unmatched. The germline V gene has CDR1 MNHEY and CDR2 SVGAGI. The CDR3 loop spans 15 amino acids. The CDR3 DNA reads TGTGCCAGCAATACCGGGACTAGCGGAAAAGAGACCCAGTACTTC. It translates to CASNTGTSGKETQYF.

This rearrangement joins TRBV3-1 to TRBJ2-1; 11 bases align to TRBD2. Trimming took 0 bases from V and 8 from J; bases not matched to a gene: 12. Germline CDR1 and CDR2: LGHDT and YNNKEL (reference sequence). The CDR3 runs to 18 residues. The CDR3 protein is CASSQDLVAGGRFYEQFF. CDR3 nucleotides: TGTGCCAGCAGCCAAGATCTTGTAGCGGGGGGGCGGTTTTATGAGCAGTTCTTC.

The chain combines TRBV5-1 with TRBJ2-1; D is tentatively TRBD1 or TRBD2 (6 bases each). This CDR3 spans 16 amino acids. Deletions cut 4 bases from V and 6 bases from J, with 20 bases between. The germline gives CDR1 SGHRS, CDR2 YFSETQ. The CDR3 sequence is CASSPLGLQGSNEQFF. The CDR3 nucleotides read TGCGCCAGCAGCCCCCTGGGACTTCAGGGGAGCAATGAGCAGTTCTTC.

This chain uses TRBV4-3 with TRBJ2-4; the D gene is possibly TRBD1 (5 bases). V was clipped by 4 bases and J by 5 bases, with 15 bases between them. Germline CDR1 and CDR2: LGHNA and YSLEER. The CDR3 length is 15 residues. The CDR3 coding sequence is TGCGCCAGCAGCCTAGTCCAGGGTATGGAAAACATTCAGTACTTC. Residues: CASSLVQGMENIQYF.

The table lists this clonotype with a few counts. CDR3 DNA: TGTGCCAGCAGCGTCCTAGGGACAGCTTATGGCTACACCTTC. It encodes CASSVLGTAYGYTF. V and J are TRBV9 and TRBJ1-2; 7 nucleotides agree with TRBD1. The CDR3 contains 14 residues. Germline CDR1 reads SGDLS; CDR2 reads YYNGEE. With V trimmed by 2 bases and J by 5 bases, 6 bases remained unmatched.

The rearrangement joins TRBV10-2 to TRBJ1-2; D is unclear. CDR1 and CDR2 (germline): WSHSY, SAAADI. This CDR3 is 14 amino acids long. V lost 0 bases to trimming and J lost 5 bases, with 10 bases between them. CDR3 loop: CASSESAGEYGYTF. The DNA for the CDR3 is TGCGCCAGCAGTGAGTCGGCCGGGGAGTATGGCTACACCTTC.

This clonotype was counted only a few times. This chain's CDR3 is CASSPSSLNEQFF. The CDR3, as DNA: TGTGCCAGCAGTCCATCCTCTTTGAATGAGCAGTTCTTC. The V and J genes are TRBV6-5 and TRBJ2-1; D is unresolved. Germline assignment: CDR1 MNHEY and CDR2 SVGAGI. The CDR3 contains 13 residues. Trimming left V 5 bases short and J 7 bases short, with 12 bases between.

The rearrangement links TRBV7-9 to TRBJ1-1; no clear D gene. Trimming shortened V by 5 bases and J by 4 bases, and 11 bases separated the two germline ends. CDR1 and CDR2 (germline): SEHNR, FQNEAQ (reference sequence). The CDR3 has 13 residues. The CDR3 protein is CASSLETVTEAFF. The CDR3 DNA reads as TGTGCCAGCAGCCTTGAGACCGTCACTGAAGCTTTCTTT. The whole variable domain, remainder taken from reference TRBV7-9 and TRBJ1-1, is DTGVSQNPRHKITKRGQNVTFRCDPISEHNRLYWYRQTLGQGPEFLTYFQNEAQLEKSRLLSDRFSAERPKGSFSTLEIQRTEQGDSAMYLCASSLETVTEAFFGQGTRLTVV.

The chain couples TRBV5-5 to TRBJ1-5; no definite D call. CDR3 size: 13 residues. V was clipped by 2 bases and J by 4 bases, with 7 bases between them. The V gene's germline CDR1 is SGHKS and CDR2 YYEKEE (reference sequence). CDR3 DNA sequence: TGTGCCAGCAGCTTTCAGCAGAATCAGCCCCAGCATTTT. This gives the protein CASSFQQNQPQHF.

This clonotype was observed a few times. This rearrangement joins TRBV29-1 to TRBJ1-2; D gene unclear. Germline assignment: CDR1 SQVTM and CDR2 ANQGSEA. The CDR3 is 15 amino acids. V was trimmed by 0 bases and J by 0 bases, leaving 11 bases between them. For the CDR3, the DNA is TGCAGCGTTGAAGATCCCAGGACGGCTAACTATGGCTACACCTTC. Translation gives CSVEDPRTANYGYTF.

This clonotype was seen more than once but under ten times. CDR3 in amino acids: CATSRVDTQYF. CDR3 sequence (DNA): TGTGCCACCAGCCGCGTGGATACGCAGTATTTT. The rearrangement links TRBV15 to TRBJ2-3; D gene ambiguous. V lost 5 bases to trimming and J lost 6 bases, with 6 bases between them. Per germline, CDR1 LNHNV and CDR2 YYDKDF (reference sequence). This CDR3 region has 11 residues.

This clonotype was detected only once. The V call is TRBV7-9, the J call TRBJ2-3; D is ambiguous. Trimming pared 5 bases from V and 2 bases from J, leaving 14 bases between. The CDR3 spans 15 residues. Germline V CDR1 and CDR2: SEHNR, FQNEAQ (reference sequence). The CDR3 DNA reads as TGTGCCAGCAGCGCCCCCCTCACCACCACAGATACGCAGTATTTT. Protein: CASSAPLTTTDTQYF.

This clonotype was observed a handful of times. The chain employs TRBV7-2 and TRBJ1-4; 9 positions agree with TRBD1. The CDR3 sequence is 14 residues long. Looked up from germline, CDR1 is SGHTA and CDR2 is FQGNSA. V dropped 5 bases and J dropped 8; count of bases not matched to a gene: 6. The CDR3, as DNA: TGTGCCAGCAGCAAACAGGGGGCCGACGAAAAACTGTTTTTT. As protein: CASSKQGADEKLFF.

The chain employs TRBV27 and TRBJ2-7; 8 bases line up with TRBD1. CDR1 MNHEY and CDR2 SMNVEV come from the germline V gene (reference sequence). J was trimmed by 7 bases and V by 2 bases; bases with no gene match: 7. This CDR3 contains 14 residues. The CDR3 spells CASSLSQGAGEQYF. The CDR3 bases are TGTGCCAGCAGTTTAAGCCAGGGGGCAGGGGAGCAGTACTTC.

CDR3 sequence (DNA): TGCAGTGCTAAACAGGGACAGGGCACCTACGAGCAGTACTTC. Protein sequence: CSAKQGQGTYEQYF. The rearrangement uses TRBV20-1 and TRBJ2-7, with TRBD1 matching over 9 bases. With V trimmed by 4 bases and J by 2 bases, 6 bases remained unmatched. Germline values: CDR1 DFQATT, CDR2 SNEGSKA (reference sequence). The CDR3 totals 14 residues.

This clonotype was observed a few times. This rearrangement joins TRBV27 to TRBJ2-3, with a weak D call TRBD1 (6 bases). The ends were cut back, 5 bases at V and 2 bases at J, with 14 bases in the middle. The CDR3 is made up of 15 amino acids. The germline V gene encodes CDR1 MNHEY and CDR2 SMNVEV (reference sequence). The DNA of the CDR3 is TGTGCCAGCAGTCCAACAGGGTTCCTCACAGATACGCAGTATTTT. This translates into CASSPTGFLTDTQYF.

This clonotype has at least ten counts. The V call is TRBV12-3 or TRBV12-4, the J call TRBJ2-5, with a possible D match to TRBD2 (5 bases). V was trimmed by 3 bases and J by 5 bases, leaving 10 bases between them. The CDR3 is 13 amino acids. The CDR3 protein is CASSFGNLETQYF. CDR3 DNA: TGTGCCAGCAGTTTCGGGAACCTGGAGACCCAGTACTTC.